One sample yielded the 26 T cell receptor beta chains listed below, sequenced in a study of T-cell reconstitution after alpha-beta-depleted transplantation in children. The library targeted TCRbeta and was prepared with unique molecular identifiers. Via MiXCR, TCRdb re-called the PCR reads, giving one row per CDR3 protein. The sample comprises hundreds of thousands of distinct CDR3 sequences, around 16% of which are singletons, and approximately 1% rests with the top ten. This material consisted of PBMCs from the stem cell graft donor, taken from the stem cell graft. Every receptor here comes from a human donor who donated a stem cell graft to a child with acute myeloid leukemia.

At least ten counts were recorded for this clonotype. V is TRBV7-2 and J is TRBJ2-3; 10 nucleotides align to TRBD2. The germline gives CDR1 SGHTA, CDR2 FQGNSA. This CDR3 has 14 residues. J was trimmed by 2 bases and V by 7 bases; bases with no gene match: 3. CDR3 DNA sequence: TGTGCCAGCACTCTAGCGGGGGTCACAGATACGCAGTATTTT. This sequence encodes CASTLAGVTDTQYF.

This clonotype was counted only a few times. This chain joins TRBV24-1 and TRBJ1-5, with a possible D match to TRBD1 (5 bases). Deletions cut 4 bases from V and 7 bases from J, with 13 bases between. The CDR3 loop spans 14 amino acids. Per the germline V gene, CDR1 is KGHDR and CDR2 is SFDVKD. The CDR3 loop reads CATSDSEGRQPQHF. The DNA for the CDR3 is TGTGCCACCAGTGACTCAGAGGGACGGCAGCCCCAGCATTTT.

This clonotype showed up just a few times. V gene TRBV20-1 combines with J gene TRBJ1-4; 8 nucleotides align to TRBD1. The V gene end was trimmed by 6 bases and the J gene end by 8 bases; junction bases not matched to a gene: 8. The germline CDR1 and CDR2 sequences are DFQATT and SNEGSKA (reference sequence). The CDR3 loop spans 13 amino acids. In nucleotides, the CDR3 is TGCAGTGCAACCTCAGGGGGCGAGGAAAAACTGTTTTTT. Its protein is CSATSGGEEKLFF.

This clonotype was observed a few times. The chain has TRBV7-9 and TRBJ1-6; a possible D gene is TRBD1 (5 bases). V lost 2 bases and J lost 8, with 13 bases in between. Germline V gene sequence: CDR1 SEHNR, CDR2 FQNEAQ (reference sequence). The CDR3 is 15 amino acids. The CDR3: CASSLRRDGDSPLHF. CDR3 DNA: TGTGCCAGCAGCTTAAGGAGGGACGGTGATTCACCCCTCCACTTT.

This clonotype was counted at least ten times. J is TRBJ2-7 and V is TRBV20-1, with D possibly TRBD1 on 7 matching bases. The V end lost 1 base, the J end lost 3 bases, and 22 bases lay between the germline ends. The CDR3 runs to 17 residues. CDR1 and CDR2 from the germline V gene are DFQATT and SNEGSKA (reference sequence). The CDR3 reads CSARAGQGGPPSYEQYF. Written as DNA, the CDR3 is TGCAGTGCTAGAGCAGGGCAGGGGGGTCCTCCTAGCTACGAGCAGTACTTC.

This clonotype was seen a few times. The gene calls are TRBV12-3 or TRBV12-4 and TRBJ2-5; 14 bases line up with TRBD2. CDR3 length: 17 residues. V shed 5 bases, J shed 4 bases, and the junction held 9 bases outside the gene matches. For the CDR3, the DNA is TGTGCCAGCAGTCCTAACGGACTAGCGGGGGGCCGAGAGACCCAGTACTTC. Encoded protein: CASSPNGLAGGRETQYF.

There are many counts of this clonotype. The chain is built from TRBV10-3 and TRBJ2-1; no reliable D call. The CDR3 consists of 12 residues. The V and J ends lost 6 bases and 5 bases respectively, with 8 bases between them. The germline V gene has CDR1 ENHRY and CDR2 SYGVKD. This CDR3 is CAISEGHNEQFF. CDR3 coding DNA: TGTGCCATCAGCGAAGGACACAATGAGCAGTTCTTC.

The gene calls are TRBV15 and TRBJ2-7, with D hard to call. The V gene lost 0 bases and the J gene lost 6 bases, with 6 bases spanning the gap. Per germline, CDR1 LNHNV and CDR2 YYDKDF (reference sequence). The CDR3 has 12 amino acids. The CDR3 coding sequence is TGTGCCACCAGCAGAGATGGTTTCGAGCAGTACTTC. This translates into CATSRDGFEQYF.

The chain links TRBV7-8 to TRBJ2-5, with D possibly called TRBD1 or TRBD2 (5 bases each). Per the germline V gene, CDR1 is SGHVS and CDR2 is FQNEAQ. This CDR3 comprises 14 residues. V shed 4 bases and J shed 1 base, with 10 bases lying between them. CDR3 amino acids: CASSWDGGQETQYF. In nucleotides, the CDR3 is TGTGCCAGCAGCTGGGACGGCGGCCAAGAGACCCAGTACTTC.

In this sample, this clonotype turned up a few times. This chain connects TRBV5-1 to TRBJ2-6, with 7 bases fitting TRBD1. Trimming cost V 6 bases and J 0 bases; bases outside gene matches: 9. Germline CDR1 and CDR2: SGHRS and YFSETQ. The CDR3 spans 17 residues. Here the CDR3 DNA reads TGCGCCAGCACTGAGGACAGGCGCTACTCTGGGGCCAACGTCCTGACTTTC. Its translation: CASTEDRRYSGANVLTF.

This clonotype was seen many times. The chain has TRBV20-1 and TRBJ1-2; D remains unclear. This CDR3 contains 15 residues. Germline lookup yields CDR1 DFQATT and CDR2 SNEGSKA (reference sequence). V was trimmed by 4 bases and J by 0 bases, leaving 15 bases between them. In nucleotides, the CDR3 is TGCAGTGCTACTGGAGAGGCCGGTTCTAACTATGGCTACACCTTC. It encodes CSATGEAGSNYGYTF.

This clonotype was recorded at least ten times. The chain carries TRBV9 and TRBJ2-3; TRBD1 agrees at 11 bases. The CDR3 has 15 residues. Germline values: CDR1 SGDLS, CDR2 YYNGEE. V lost 3 bases to trimming and J lost 4 bases; unmatched junction nucleotides: 4. CDR3 sequence reads: CASSAGTGGPDTQYF. DNA of the CDR3: TGTGCCAGCAGCGCAGGGACAGGGGGACCAGATACGCAGTATTTT.

A few counts support this clonotype. The chain links TRBV20-1 to TRBJ2-1, with D tentatively TRBD1 (5 bases). The CDR3 loop spans 15 amino acids. V lost 6 bases and J 4 bases, leaving 19 bases between the germline ends. Looked up from germline, CDR1 is DFQATT and CDR2 is SNEGSKA (reference sequence). CDR3 sequence reads: CSAPEQGGEYNEQFF. The CDR3 bases are TGCAGTGCCCCGGAGCAGGGTGGGGAATACAATGAGCAGTTCTTC.

This clonotype appeared many times. V usage is TRBV20-1 and J usage is TRBJ1-6; D perhaps matches TRBD1 (5 bases). The CDR3 consists of 13 residues. In germline, CDR1 is DFQATT, CDR2 SNEGSKA (reference sequence). Trimming left V 6 bases short and J 7 bases short, with 13 bases between. DNA for the CDR3: TGCAGTGCCCTTCTTAAGGGGAATTCACCCCTCCACTTT. Its translation: CSALLKGNSPLHF.

The chain employs TRBV5-6 and TRBJ2-5, with TRBD1 identical over 11 bases. Losses at the gene ends were 2 bases for V and 5 bases for J; bases not matched to a gene: 5. Germline loops: CDR1 SGHDT, CDR2 YYEEEE. This CDR3 comprises 15 residues. The CDR3 is CASSFRTGGTETQYF. In DNA form, the CDR3 reads TGTGCCAGCAGCTTCCGGACAGGGGGCACGGAGACCCAGTACTTC.

The chain links TRBV7-9 to TRBJ2-1; tentative D call: TRBD1 (5 bases). Trimming pared 1 base from V and 2 bases from J, leaving 12 bases between. Germline loops: CDR1 SEHNR, CDR2 FQNEAQ (reference sequence). The CDR3 totals 16 residues. As DNA, the CDR3 is TGTGCCAGCAGCTTAGACCCCACAGGCCCCTACAATGAGCAGTTCTTC. The encoded protein is CASSLDPTGPYNEQFF.

This clonotype has a count of ten or more. The rearrangement joins TRBV6-6 to TRBJ2-5; D gene ambiguous. Germline V gives CDR1 MNHNY, CDR2 SVGAGI (reference sequence). V lost 2 bases and J 2 bases, leaving 6 bases between the germline ends. CDR3 length: 13 residues. The CDR3 loop reads CASSYAQQETQYF. CDR3 DNA sequence: TGTGCCAGCAGTTACGCACAGCAAGAGACCCAGTACTTC.

This chain joins TRBV5-1 and TRBJ2-2, with D uncertain. Trimming shortened V by 4 bases and J by 4 bases, and 14 bases separated the two germline ends. Germline lookup yields CDR1 SGHRS and CDR2 YFSETQ. This CDR3 is built from 15 residues. The CDR3 coding sequence is TGCGCCAGCAGCGAAGGACCGTCGGGCACCGGGGAGCTGTTTTTT. It is translated as CASSEGPSGTGELFF.

As for this clonotype: A much larger clone lies a single base off, so this may be a read error. The rearrangement links TRBV12-3 or TRBV12-4 to TRBJ2-2; no clear D gene. V was trimmed by 0 bases and J by 12 bases, leaving 5 bases between them. The CDR3 loop spans 11 amino acids. CDR3 protein: CASSLARQLFF. DNA of the CDR3: TGTGCCAGCAGTTTAGCGCGGCAGCTGTTTTTT.

The V gene is TRBV5-1, the J gene TRBJ2-6; D remains ambiguous. V was cut by 0 bases and J by 0 bases, with 10 bases left in between. This CDR3 region has 17 residues. CDR1 is SGHRS and CDR2 is YFSETQ in the germline V gene. This CDR3 is CASSLGMSDSGANVLTF. Here the CDR3 DNA reads TGCGCCAGCAGCTTGGGAATGTCCGACTCTGGGGCCAACGTCCTGACTTTC.

This clonotype occurred many times. The J gene is TRBJ2-7, the V gene TRBV5-5; 9 positions match TRBD1. CDR1 is SGHKS and CDR2 is YYEKEE in the germline V gene (reference sequence). J lost 3 bases, V lost 1 base, and 5 bases had no gene match. The CDR3 is 15 amino acids. CDR3 nucleotide sequence: TGTGCCAGCAGCTTGTTAGGGACAGGGTACTACGAGCAGTACGTC. Its translation: CASSLLGTGYYEQYV.

J is TRBJ2-7 and V is TRBV15, with D perhaps TRBD2 (5 bases). Germline V gene data show CDR1 as LNHNV and CDR2 as YYDKDF (reference sequence). CDR3 size: 14 residues. With 1 base removed from V and 2 bases from J, the gap between germline ends came to 9 bases. CDR3 DNA: TGTGCCACCAGCAGAGGTTTGGGAGCCTACGAGCAGTACGTC. It codes for CATSRGLGAYEQYV.

The J gene is TRBJ2-2, the V gene TRBV20-1; unclear D gene. Trimming took off 0 bases at V and 3 bases at J, with 8 bases between the two ends. CDR1 DFQATT and CDR2 SNEGSKA come from the germline V gene (reference sequence). The length of the CDR3 is 14 residues. The CDR3 region has the DNA TGCAGTGCTAGAGAAGAGGTGTACACCGGGGAGCTGTTTTTT. Protein product: CSAREEVYTGELFF.

This sequence joins TRBV5-5 and TRBJ2-7; tentatively, D is TRBD1 (5 bases). This CDR3 contains 14 residues. V was shortened by 3 bases and J by 2 bases, with 12 bases between the two germline ends. Looked up from germline, CDR1 is SGHKS and CDR2 is YYEKEE (reference sequence). The CDR3 nucleotides are TGTGCCAGCAGCTCCGGGTTAGGGGCCTACGAGCAGTACGTC. It encodes CASSSGLGAYEQYV.

Remarks on this clonotype: Since a much larger clone is just one base distant, this may be a read error. This rearrangement joins TRBV5-1 to TRBJ1-5; D uncertain. The V end was cut by 0 bases, the J end by 6 bases, with 7 bases between. This CDR3 comprises 13 residues. CDR1 is SGHRS and CDR2 is YFSETQ in the germline V gene. The chain's CDR3 is CASSLEGIQPQHF. CDR3 coding DNA: TGCGCCAGCAGCTTGGAGGGAATTCAGCCCCAGCATTTT.

This clonotype was found many times. V usage is TRBV6-6 and J usage is TRBJ2-7; D tentatively fits TRBD1 or TRBD2 (5 bases each). Between the trimmed V and J ends, which lost 11 bases and 0 bases, there was a span of 11 bases. Germline-derived CDR1 and CDR2 are MNHNY and SVGAGI (reference sequence). The CDR3 runs to 12 residues. The CDR3 loop is CASGPGSYEQYF. The CDR3 DNA follows: TGTGCCTCGGGACCAGGCTCCTACGAGCAGTACTTC.